One sample yielded the 16 T cell receptor beta chains listed below, sequenced in a study of Graves' ophthalmopathy and Graves' hyperthyroidism. Amplification of the TCR beta CDR3 regions used RNA transcripts (as template). An opening RT-PCR round employed HTBI primers and preceded a second-round multiplex PCR. TCRdb independently ran MiXCR on the multiplex PCR reads; one entry per CDR3 protein. The sample consists of about 740,000 distinct CDR3 sequences, 40% of them appearing once. Sequencing was done on a sample of peripheral blood. The receptors shown here come from an adult man with Graves' ophthalmopathy.

This clonotype was seen repeatedly, ten times or more. CDR3 bases: TGTGCCAGCAGCCACCGGACAGGGGTCTATGGCTACACCTTC. It yields the protein CASSHRTGVYGYTF. This chain connects TRBV7-9 to TRBJ1-2; 9 bases map to TRBD1. Trimming removed 5 bases from V and 4 bases from J; junction bases left unmatched: 5. Germline assignment: CDR1 SEHNR and CDR2 FQNEAQ (reference sequence). The CDR3 is 14 residues long.

The gene calls are TRBV7-9 and TRBJ2-7, with 11 bases identical to TRBD2. This CDR3 is 15 amino acids long. The junction had 8 bases not matched to a gene; V was cut back by 3 bases and J by 7 bases. Germline-derived CDR1 and CDR2 are SEHNR and FQNEAQ (reference sequence). The CDR3 bases are TGTGCCAGCAGCTTGCAACTAGCGGGAGCGGGGGAGCAGTACTTC. As protein: CASSLQLAGAGEQYF.

This clonotype was seen just once. This CDR3 reads CAIGYTANYGYTF. DNA for the CDR3: TGTGCCATCGGGTACACAGCTAACTATGGCTACACCTTC. This chain connects TRBV10-3 to TRBJ1-2; D gene unclear. The CDR3 consists of 13 residues. V lost 8 bases, J lost 0 bases, and 10 bases lay in between. In germline, CDR1 is ENHRY, CDR2 SYGVKD.

This clonotype occurred once. V gene TRBV6-5 combines with J gene TRBJ2-5; the D is unclear. Trimming shortened V by 5 bases and J by 9 bases, and 22 bases separated the two germline ends. The germline CDR1 and CDR2 sequences are MNHEY and SVGAGI. The CDR3 consists of 15 residues. The CDR3 is CASSGSGGPGQSQYF. DNA of the CDR3: TGTGCCAGCAGTGGCTCTGGCGGTCCGGGCCAGTCCCAGTACTTC.

In its sample, this clonotype was seen many times. The chain joins TRBV7-2 to TRBJ2-7; possible D gene TRBD1, 6 bases. The CDR3 is 14 amino acids. The germline V and J ends were trimmed by 1 base and 3 bases, with 10 bases remaining between them. From germline, CDR1 is SGHTA and CDR2 FQGNSA. The CDR3 reads CASSLESGVYEQYF. The CDR3 DNA is TGTGCCAGCAGCTTAGAGTCAGGGGTCTACGAGCAGTACTTC.

The chain couples TRBV20-1 to TRBJ2-7; TRBD1 matches at 11 bases. V shed 5 bases and J 4 bases; nucleotides not matched to a gene: 4. The CDR3 is made up of 13 amino acids. Germline V gene sequence: CDR1 DFQATT, CDR2 SNEGSKA (reference sequence). CDR3 sequence reads: CSAWDRGRYEQYF. CDR3 DNA sequence: TGCAGTGCTTGGGACAGGGGGAGGTACGAGCAGTACTTC.

The gene calls are TRBV11-2 and TRBJ2-7, with 9 bases fitting TRBD2. CDR3 length: 16 amino acids. Per the germline V gene, CDR1 is SGHAT and CDR2 is FQNNGV. Trimming took 5 bases from V and 0 from J; bases not matched to a gene: 8. CDR3 DNA sequence: TGTGCCAGCAGCCCATTCCTAGCGGGGATCTCCTACGAGCAGTACTTC. This translates into CASSPFLAGISYEQYF. Using reference TRBV11-2 and TRBJ2-7 for the parts outside the CDR3, the full variable domain is EAGVAQSPRYKIIEKRQSVAFWCNPISGHATLYWYQQILGQGPKLLIQFQNNGVVDDSQLPKDRFSAERLKGVDSTLKIQPAKLEDSAVYLCASSPFLAGISYEQYFGPGTRLTVT.

The chain is built from TRBV14 and TRBJ1-1; possibly TRBD1 for D (6 bases). Looked up from germline, CDR1 is SGHDN and CDR2 is FVKESK. The CDR3 covers 15 residues. The ends were cut back, 8 bases at V and 0 bases at J, with 16 bases in the middle. The CDR3: CASSPQQGMNTEAFF. The CDR3 nucleotides read TGTGCCAGCTCACCTCAACAGGGCATGAACACTGAAGCTTTCTTT.

Worth noting for this clonotype: The junction differs from germline at one of its ends, possibly a read error. The CDR3 DNA reads TGCAGTACTAGTGGGCCCCCCTCCTACGAGCAGTACTTC. Its translation is CSTSGPPSYEQYF. The J gene is TRBJ2-7, the V gene TRBV20-1, with a possible D match to TRBD2 (5 bases). The CDR3 has 13 residues. The germline CDR1 and CDR2 sequences are DFQATT and SNEGSKA (reference sequence).

This clonotype was seen once. V usage is TRBV10-3 and J usage is TRBJ1-2; a weak D match, TRBD1 (5 bases). Germline CDR1 reads ENHRY; CDR2 reads SYGVKD. CDR3 length: 14 residues. Deletions cut 11 bases from V and 4 bases from J, with 20 bases between. CDR3 protein: CACRDRTKFYGYTF. DNA of the CDR3: TGTGCCTGCCGGGACCGTACCAAATTCTATGGCTACACCTTC.

This clonotype was detected only a few times. The V call is TRBV29-1, the J call TRBJ2-3; D gene ambiguous. The CDR3 covers 13 residues. The ends were cut back, 3 bases at V and 2 bases at J, with 9 bases in the middle. Germline values: CDR1 SQVTM, CDR2 ANQGSEA. CDR3 sequence reads: CSVEAANTDTQYF. For the CDR3, the DNA is TGCAGCGTTGAGGCAGCCAACACAGATACGCAGTATTTT.

This clonotype was detected ten times or more. The rearrangement joins TRBV20-1 to TRBJ1-2; TRBD1 aligns across 8 bases. There are 14 residues in the CDR3. With V trimmed by 5 bases and J by 4 bases, 9 bases remained unmatched. Germline assignment: CDR1 DFQATT and CDR2 SNEGSKA (reference sequence). This chain's CDR3 is CSAHGEDRVYGYTF. The CDR3 nucleotides are TGCAGTGCTCACGGAGAGGACAGGGTCTATGGCTACACCTTC.

V and J are TRBV10-1 and TRBJ2-7; D is unresolved. The germline V and J ends were trimmed by 9 bases and 0 bases, with 12 bases remaining between them. Per germline, CDR1 WNHNN and CDR2 SYGVQD (reference sequence). The CDR3 runs to 13 residues. The CDR3 loop is CARPDGTSYEQYF. The CDR3, as DNA: TGCGCCAGACCTGACGGAACCTCCTACGAGCAGTACTTC.

This sequence joins TRBV4-2 and TRBJ2-7; maybe TRBD1 (6 bases). Germline CDR1 reads LGHNA; CDR2 reads YNFKEQ. This CDR3 region has 17 residues. Trimming pared 0 bases from V and 0 bases from J, leaving 15 bases between. This chain's CDR3 is CASSQDSPGASSYEQYF. The DNA of the CDR3 is TGTGCCAGCAGCCAAGATAGCCCAGGGGCTAGCTCCTACGAGCAGTACTTC.

This clonotype was seen a few times. The chain couples TRBV10-3 to TRBJ2-6; the D is unclear. Germline loops: CDR1 ENHRY, CDR2 SYGVKD. The CDR3 spans 15 residues. V gave up 10 bases and J gave up 0 bases, with 13 bases separating them. The CDR3 nucleotides read TGTGCCAGCACCAAAGGGATCTCTGGGGCCAACGTCCTGACTTTC. It specifies CASTKGISGANVLTF.

The genes are TRBV19 and TRBJ1-6; perhaps TRBD1 as D (5 bases). This CDR3 region has 12 residues. Germline V gene sequence: CDR1 LNHDA, CDR2 SQIVND (reference sequence). V dropped 6 bases and J dropped 9 bases, with 9 bases sitting between them. This chain's CDR3 is CASRQAVSPLHF. The CDR3 DNA follows: TGTGCCAGTAGACAGGCGGTTTCACCCCTCCACTTT. The entire variable domain, with the rest obtained from reference TRBV19 and TRBJ1-6, is as follows: DGGITQSPKYLFRKEGQNVTLSCEQNLNHDAMYWYRQDPGQGLRLIYYSQIVNDFQKGDIAEGYSVSREKKESFPLTVTSAQKNPTAFYLCASRQAVSPLHFGNGTRLTVT.